Below, 18 T cell receptor beta chains from the same sample are listed, as sequenced in a study of T cells after yellow fever vaccination. TCRdb redid the calling of the 5' RACE reads with MiXCR, one entry per CDR3 protein. The sample consists of about 550,000 distinct CDR3 sequences, about 19% of them appearing once. This specimen was PBMCs, taken 15 days after the yellow fever booster vaccination. These receptors all stem from a man younger than 45 who received the YFV17D yellow fever vaccine.

This clonotype was seen a few times. The gene calls are TRBV11-2 and TRBJ2-1, with TRBD2 matching 9 bases. CDR3 length: 15 residues. Germline assignment: CDR1 SGHAT and CDR2 FQNNGV. J lost 9 bases, V lost 5 bases, and 11 bases had no gene match. CDR3 amino acids: CASSPTLAGVAEQFF. The CDR3 DNA reads as TGTGCCAGCAGCCCCACCTTAGCGGGAGTTGCTGAGCAGTTCTTC.

In its sample, this clonotype was seen many times. CDR3 region: CASSLGWGLAGDGGTGELFF. The CDR3 DNA sequence: TGTGCCAGCAGCTTGGGATGGGGACTAGCGGGAGATGGTGGCACCGGGGAGCTGTTTTTT. V and J are TRBV5-6 and TRBJ2-2; 14 nucleotides agree with TRBD2. Germline CDR1 reads SGHDT; CDR2 reads YYEEEE. V shed 0 bases and J 4 bases; nucleotides not matched to a gene: 11. The length of the CDR3 is 20 residues.

This clonotype was found a few times. The CDR3 loop is CSASNRAGNTIYF. The CDR3 DNA sequence: TGCAGTGCTAGTAACAGGGCTGGAAACACCATATATTTT. This chain connects TRBV20-1 to TRBJ1-3; D is possibly TRBD1 (6 bases). Per the germline V gene, CDR1 is DFQATT and CDR2 is SNEGSKA (reference sequence). Trimming shortened V by 3 bases and J by 2 bases, and 8 bases separated the two germline ends. CDR3 length equals 13 residues.

CDR3 sequence: CASRKGLAASNSYNEQFF. As DNA, the CDR3 is TGTGCCAGTAGGAAAGGACTAGCGGCCTCTAACTCCTACAATGAGCAGTTCTTC. This chain links TRBV19 with TRBJ2-1; 10 bases fit TRBD2. CDR1 and CDR2 from the germline V gene are LNHDA and SQIVND (reference sequence). The CDR3 loop spans 18 amino acids. V shed 6 bases and J 0 bases; nucleotides not matched to a gene: 11.

This sequence joins TRBV21-1 and TRBJ1-1; no check of the table's D call, TRBD1, against the DNA was made. TRBV21-1 is a pseudogene locus. The CDR3 is 17 amino acids. The CDR3 coding sequence is TGTGCCAGCAGCTGGGGAAGGGGAGATACATGGAACACTGAAGCTTTCTTT. This encodes CASSWGRGDTWNTEAFF.

This clonotype was recorded many times. This chain connects TRBV18 to TRBJ2-7, with D tentatively TRBD1 or TRBD2 (5 bases each). Germline lookup yields CDR1 KGHSH and CDR2 LQKENI. There are 12 residues in the CDR3. The ends were cut back, 4 bases at V and 3 bases at J, with 7 bases in the middle. CDR3 protein: CASSRGIYEQYF. CDR3 sequence (DNA): TGTGCCAGCTCACGGGGGATCTACGAGCAGTACTTC.

The chain uses TRBV5-1 and TRBJ2-3; the D is unclear. The V and J ends lost 4 bases and 2 bases respectively, with 14 bases between them. Germline CDR1 is SGHRS and CDR2 is YFSETQ. The CDR3 has 15 residues. The CDR3: CASSIDPRTTDTQYF. For the CDR3, the DNA is TGCGCCAGCAGCATCGACCCGAGGACCACAGATACGCAGTATTTT. The whole variable domain, filled in from reference TRBV5-1 and TRBJ2-3, reads KAGVTQTPRYLIKTRGQQVTLSCSPISGHRSVSWYQQTPGQGLQFLFEYFSETQRNKGNFPGRFSGRQFSNSRSEMNVSTLELGDSALYLCASSIDPRTTDTQYFGPGTRLTVL.

V gene TRBV5-1 combines with J gene TRBJ2-3, with 10 bases matching TRBD2. Germline CDR1 is SGHRS and CDR2 is YFSETQ. This CDR3 region has 15 residues. With 3 bases clipped from V and 2 bases from J, the junction kept 3 bases outside the gene matches. The CDR3 region is CASSSGLAHTDTQYF. CDR3 bases: TGCGCCAGCAGCTCGGGACTAGCGCACACAGATACGCAGTATTTT.

The chain uses TRBV20-1 and TRBJ1-1; perhaps TRBD1 as D (5 bases). CDR1 is DFQATT, CDR2 SNEGSKA, per germline (reference sequence). V was cut by 5 bases and J by 5 bases, with 15 bases left in between. The CDR3 is made up of 13 amino acids. The CDR3 region is CSAYMGTMTEAFF. The CDR3, as DNA: TGCAGTGCTTATATGGGGACTATGACTGAAGCTTTCTTT.

In its sample, this clonotype was seen a few times. The chain links TRBV3-1 to TRBJ2-1; 8 bases map to TRBD2. This CDR3 has 15 amino acids. Trimming took 2 bases from V and 10 from J; bases not matched to a gene: 10. Germline values: CDR1 LGHDT, CDR2 YNNKEL (reference sequence). The CDR3 protein is CASSQTRGGRGEQFF. The DNA of the CDR3 is TGTGCCAGCAGCCAAACCCGGGGGGGCCGGGGGGAGCAGTTCTTC.

The chain couples TRBV4-1 to TRBJ2-7, with 7 bases fitting TRBD2. Per germline, CDR1 MGHRA and CDR2 YSYEKL. The V gene end was trimmed by 6 bases and the J gene end by 0 bases; junction bases not matched to a gene: 5. The CDR3 extends over 14 amino acids. CDR3 sequence (DNA): TGCGCCAGCAGTTCCGGGACTAACTCCTACGAGCAGTACTTC. Its protein is CASSSGTNSYEQYF.

The V call is TRBV28, the J call TRBJ2-7; 8 nucleotides match TRBD1. The CDR3 contains 14 residues. With 6 bases clipped from V and 7 bases from J, the junction kept 11 bases outside the gene matches. CDR1 MDHEN and CDR2 SYDVKM come from the germline V gene. CDR3 coding DNA: TGTGCCAGCAGGAGACCAGGACAGGGTGGTGAGCAGTACTTC. Translation gives CASRRPGQGGEQYF.

J is TRBJ2-7 and V is TRBV27, with TRBD2 matching 13 bases. Germline CDR1 MNHEY, CDR2 SMNVEV (reference sequence). This CDR3 contains 13 residues. The trim removed 8 bases at V and 7 bases at J, leaving 5 bases unmatched. The CDR3 is CASPGLAGEEQYF. CDR3 DNA: TGTGCCAGCCCAGGACTAGCGGGAGAGGAGCAGTACTTC.

For this clonotype: A read error may produce the germline difference seen at one junction end. The chain has TRBV20-1 and TRBJ2-5; 12 bases fit TRBD2. Per the germline V gene, CDR1 is DFQATT and CDR2 is SNEGSKA (reference sequence). The CDR3 is 16 amino acids. CDR3 in DNA: TGCTGTGCTAGTAAGACTAGCGGGAGTTTTGGAGAGACCCAGTACTTC. Its translation is CCASKTSGSFGETQYF.

The chain employs TRBV7-2 and TRBJ2-7, with D possibly being TRBD1 (5 bases). The CDR3 extends over 12 amino acids. In germline, CDR1 is SGHTA, CDR2 FQGNSA. Trimming left V 8 bases short and J 3 bases short, with 11 bases between. The CDR3 is CASGAQIYEQYF. The CDR3 DNA reads TGTGCCAGCGGGGCTCAAATCTACGAGCAGTACTTC.

The chain links TRBV4-2 to TRBJ2-4, with 8 nucleotides matching TRBD2. Germline CDR1 reads LGHNA; CDR2 reads YNFKEQ. Trimming took 2 bases from V and 15 from J; bases not matched to a gene: 6. This CDR3 has 12 residues. In nucleotides, the CDR3 is TGTGCCAGCAGCCAAATCGGGAGGGACCCGTACTTC. This translates into CASSQIGRDPYF.

J is TRBJ2-3 and V is TRBV7-2, with 7 bases matching TRBD1. V dropped 2 bases and J dropped 8; count of bases not matched to a gene: 10. The V gene's germline CDR1 is SGHTA and CDR2 FQGNSA. CDR3 size: 15 residues. The CDR3 loop reads CASSLYSMPGGTQYF. CDR3 nucleotide sequence: TGTGCCAGCAGCTTATACTCTATGCCAGGGGGTACGCAGTATTTT.

This clonotype was detected only a few times. V and J are TRBV5-1 and TRBJ2-3; tentative D call: TRBD1 (6 bases). This CDR3 is 14 amino acids long. The V end lost 4 bases, the J end lost 4 bases, and 13 bases lay between the germline ends. The germline V gene encodes CDR1 SGHRS and CDR2 YFSETQ. The CDR3 coding sequence is TGCGCCAGCAGCCCCGGCGGACAGTCAGATACGCAGTATTTT. Its protein product is CASSPGGQSDTQYF.